Listed below are T cell receptor beta chains from one sample, sequenced in a study of shared clonotypes between healthy human individuals. Measured with immunoSEQ multiplex PCR; TCRdb has only the in-frame clones, and not every one. This table has hundreds of thousands of clones, around 74% appearing once. Material for sequencing was memory CD4+ T cells sorted from blood. These receptor sequences come from a woman aged 30 to 39 in good health. The CDR3 runs from the conserved cysteine through the conserved F or W. The order of the fields is D gene, V gene, J gene, clone size, CDR3 DNA, CDR3 protein. D genes are given only for firm matches. Only some rows state a clone size, as once, few, many or a class for expanded clones.

>.|TRBV19|TRBJ1-2|.
TGTGCCAGCCGACCAAGGGGGGGTACCTATGGCTACACCTTC
CASRPRGGTYGYTF
>.|TRBV19|TRBJ1-2|.
TGTGCCAGTAGTATACCCCAGGGCTTGGGGGGCTACACCTTC
CASSIPQGLGGYTF
>TRBD1|TRBV7-2|TRBJ2-7|.
TGTGCCAGCAGCTTATCAGGGGGAGCCTACGAGCAGTACTTC
CASSLSGGAYEQYF
>.|TRBV28|TRBJ1-1|.
TGTGCCAGCAGCATCCCCGGGAAGAACACTGAAGCTTTCTTT
CASSIPGKNTEAFF
>.|TRBV5-4|TRBJ1-2|.
TGTGCCAGCAGCTTGGACCGATACTATGGCTACACCTTC
CASSLDRYYGYTF
>TRBD1|TRBV4-1|TRBJ2-5|.
TGCGCCAGCAGCCAATCGGGACAGTCTACGGAGACCCAGTACTTC
CASSQSGQSTETQYF
>.|TRBV7-3|TRBJ1-2|.
TGTGCCAGCAGCTTATCGGGGTTGGATGGCTACACCTTC
CASSLSGLDGYTF
>.|TRBV28|TRBJ1-5|few
TGTGCCAGCAGTTCCCTTTCTAGTCAGCCCCAGCATTTT
CASSSLSSQPQHF
>TRBD1|TRBV4-1|TRBJ1-1|.
TGCGCCAGCAGCCAAGAAACCTCCAGGGGGATAACTGAAGCTTTCTTT
CASSQETSRGITEAFF
>.|TRBV27|TRBJ1-5|.
TGTGCCAGCAGTCCCTACCCTCCACAGGGCCATAGCAATCAGCCCCAGCATTTT
CASSPYPPQGHSNQPQHF
>TRBD1|TRBV29-1|TRBJ2-1|.
TGCAGCGTTGATCCGGAGGGACAGGAGGCGGGCGATGAGCAGTTCTTC
CSVDPEGQEAGDEQFF
>TRBD1|TRBV6-1|TRBJ1-4|.
TGTGCCCACAGGGGTACGTCCGAAAAACTGTTTTTT
CAHRGTSEKLFF
>TRBD2|TRBV7-2|TRBJ2-1|.
TGTGCCAGCAGCTTAAGGAGCGGGAGGGCCGTAAATGAGCAGTTCTTC
CASSLRSGRAVNEQFF
>TRBD2|TRBV7-2|TRBJ2-5|.
TGTGCCAGCAGCTTAGAGGGTAGCGGGAGTGGGTGGGAGACCCAGTACTTC
CASSLEGSGSGWETQYF
>.|TRBV7-2|TRBJ2-5|.
TGTGCCAGCACCATCCCCGGCGGCGCGGGTGGTGGGACCCAGTACTTC
CASTIPGGAGGGTQYF
>TRBD2|TRBV28|TRBJ2-7|.
TGTGCCAGCAGGCGAAGCGGGAGCTCCTACGAGCAGTACTTC
CASRRSGSSYEQYF
>.|TRBV18|TRBJ1-1|.
TGTGCCAGCTCACCGACGTGGGGCACTGAAGCTTTCTTT
CASSPTWGTEAFF
>TRBD1|TRBV5-1|TRBJ1-2|.
TGCGCCAGCAGCCGCGGACAGGGGGTCGACGGATACTATGGCTACACCTTC
CASSRGQGVDGYYGYTF
>TRBD2|TRBV6-5|TRBJ2-1|few
TGTGCCAGCAGTCCGGGAAGACTAGCGGGGACAGAGCAGTTCTTC
CASSPGRLAGTEQFF
>.|TRBV11-2|TRBJ2-2|.
TGTGCCAGCCGTGACTTATCCGCCGGGGAGCTGTTTTTT
CASRDLSAGELFF
>.|TRBV6-6|TRBJ2-7|.
TGTGCCAGCAGTGACGAGGGTGACTACCTCTACGAGCAGTACTTC
CASSDEGDYLYEQYF
>.|TRBV18|TRBJ2-7|.
TGTGCCAGCTCACCAACTCTTCCAGGGAACTACGAGCAGTACTTC
CASSPTLPGNYEQYF
>TRBD2|TRBV5-4|TRBJ2-1|.
TGTGCCAGCAGCATTGGACTAGCGGGAGTAAGTGAGCAGTTCTTC
CASSIGLAGVSEQFF
>.|TRBV28|TRBJ1-2|.
TGTGCCAGCAGCCTTGTCCCCTATGGCTACACCTTC
CASSLVPYGYTF
>.|TRBV4-2|TRBJ1-4|.
TGTGCCAGCAGCTTCTATATGCGGGGGCCCGATGAAAAACTGTTTTTT
CASSFYMRGPDEKLFF
>.|TRBV18|TRBJ1-1|.
TGTGCCAGCTCACCCGGAGGGGCCCGATTGGCTGAAGCTTTCTTT
CASSPGGARLAEAFF
>.|TRBV19|TRBJ2-1|.
TGTGCCAGTAGACTAAATTACAATGAGCAGTTCTTC
CASRLNYNEQFF
>TRBD2|TRBV28|TRBJ2-1|few
TGTGCCAGCAGTGGTCGGACTAGCGGGTCCTACAATGAGCAGTTCTTC
CASSGRTSGSYNEQFF
>.|TRBV5-6|TRBJ1-5|.
TGTGCCAGCAGGCGGAAATACAGCAATCAGCCCCAGCATTTT
CASRRKYSNQPQHF
>TRBD1|TRBV14|TRBJ2-5|.
TGTGCCAGCAGCCAAAACGACAGGGCATTGCAAGAGACCCAGTACTTC
CASSQNDRALQETQYF
>TRBD2|TRBV6-1|TRBJ2-7|.
TGTGCCACCCTGTCGGTGTGGGGGGGCTACGAGCAGTACTTC
CATLSVWGGYEQYF
>.|TRBV7-9|TRBJ2-5|.
TGTGCCAGCAGCTTGGGCGGGCCTGGGCAAGAGACCCAGTACTTC
CASSLGGPGQETQYF
>.|TRBV7-6|TRBJ2-5|.
TGTGCCAGCAGCTCCTCAAATTTACCCCAAGAGACCCAGTACTTC
CASSSSNLPQETQYF
>.|TRBV5-3|TRBJ2-1|.
TGTGCCAGAAGCCCTCCGGGAAACAATGAGCAGTTCTTC
CARSPPGNNEQFF
>.|TRBV5-1|TRBJ1-1|.
TGCGCCAGCAGCTCTACAGGGGAAGCTTTCTTT
CASSSTGEAFF
>.|TRBV6-5|TRBJ2-7|.
TGTGCCAGCAGTTACGGCGGGGCCCTCTCCTACGAGCAGTACTTC
CASSYGGALSYEQYF
>.|TRBV28|TRBJ1-2|.
TGTGCCAGCACCCACCACGGGGGGACCGGCAACTATGGCTACACCTTC
CASTHHGGTGNYGYTF
>TRBD2|TRBV30|TRBJ2-2|.
TGTGCCTGGAGTGTAAGGCGGGAGGGGGACGGGGAGCTGTTTTTT
CAWSVRREGDGELFF
>.|TRBV29-1|TRBJ2-5|.
TGCAGCGTTGAGGAGGGGAATGGAGAGACCCAGTACTTC
CSVEEGNGETQYF
>.|TRBV21-1|TRBJ2-2|.
TGTGCCAGCAGCAAAGGCAACGAGCGCCCGGGCACCGGGGAGCTGTTTTTT
CASSKGNERPGTGELFF
>.|TRBV28|TRBJ2-7|.
TGTGCCAGCAGTTTAACCGACAGGATCTACGAGCAGTACTTC
CASSLTDRIYEQYF
>.|TRBV10-3|TRBJ2-1|many
TGTGCCATCAGGACGGGGGTTAGCGCATCAAGCTCCTACAATGAGCAGTTCTTC
CAIRTGVSASSSYNEQFF
>.|TRBV27|TRBJ1-3|few
TGTGCCAGCATGACGGGGAGCTCTGGAAACACCATATATTTT
CASMTGSSGNTIYF
>TRBD2|TRBV11-2|TRBJ2-1|once
TGTGCCAGCAGCTCTCTAGCGGGATCGGTTAATGAGCAGTTCTTC
CASSSLAGSVNEQFF
>.|TRBV7-6|TRBJ1-5|.
TGTGCCAGCAGCCTACCGGGTAGCAATCAGCCCCAGCATTTT
CASSLPGSNQPQHF